This TCR beta chain was recorded in a study of blood T cells in healthy people across ages (dated by TCRdb to between 2014 and 2016). In terms of the full investigation: Template switching captured roughly one uniquely barcoded TCR beta cDNA molecule per two T cells in model experiments. The donors were split into four age groups: young (average 16 years), middle-aged (39), aged (about 56) and long-lived (over 80). Age-related changes in TCR beta repertoire diversity were measured in the study by deep sequencing normalized with unique cDNA molecular identifiers. To avoid experimental bias, donors of different ages were randomly spread across the sequencing lanes. The study analyzed two additional independent replicas of 1 million unique cDNA reads from the same blood draw for two donors, one aged 18 to 30 and one aged 80 or older.

The library came from 5' RACE. TCRdb names Illumina HiSeq 2500 as the instrument used. A second PCR of roughly 7 to 11 cycles was performed with a sample-barcoded 5' primer and a J-beta primer mix. A template-switch 5' adaptor carrying 12 random nucleotides introduced a unique molecular identifier onto each TCR beta cDNA molecule. Each sample yielded at least 3 million CDR3-containing paired-end reads. All of the RNA was converted into first-strand cDNA using the Mint cDNA synthesis kit, with a TRBC-specific oligonucleotide serving as the primer. Following uracil-DNA glycosylase treatment, all cDNA underwent a first 18-cycle PCR with the universal primers M1SS and BC2_uni_R. Per the original workflow: Normalization of each sample was performed by random selection of 1 million high-quality reads, each carrying a distinct molecular identifier. Instead of being binned into consensus sequences, reads with shared molecular identifiers were discarded. CDR3 identification, clonotype clustering and error correction used MiTCR with a Q25 quality threshold and the strictest error-elimination algorithm. A nonparametric unseen species model with Euler transformation was used to estimate lower-bound total TCR beta diversity. TCRdb trimmed the raw reads at Q25, called clones with MiXCR and kept productive beta chains. Rows matching on CDR3 protein sequence are summarized as one entry with the most common DNA and genes. None of the V and J calls come from the authors' own analysis; TCRdb made them. The sample table shows roughly 1.5 million distinct CDR3 sequences, and about 42% are seen once. The ten largest clones take up 4% of the sample.

In regard to this clonotype: The clone's antigen remains unknown. Base qualities are not provided; no much larger clone lies one nucleotide away.

Systemically healthy Caucasian individuals from Russia, approximately 39 in total and aged roughly 6 to 95 years, were included as donors. Ten milliliters of peripheral blood were drawn from each donor into EDTA-treated Vacutainer tubes. Ficoll-Paque density-gradient centrifugation was used to isolate PBMCs, with at least 7 million obtained per sample. Trizol reagent was used to extract total RNA from the PBMCs, yielding at least 6 micrograms per sample. For every donor, an aliquot of PBMCs went through flow cytometry to measure the percentages of naive CD45RAhigh/CD27high T cells. Results the study describes overall, beyond this receptor: As age increased, observed TCR beta diversity per million T cells dropped in a roughly linear way, and a significant reduction was already evident by age 40. The long-lived group showed more naive CD4+ T cells, fewer expanded clones and increased TCR diversity than the aged group, suggesting age selection. Because profiling used bulk unsorted PBMCs, naive and antigen-experienced compartments could not be compared conclusively. The percentage of naive T cells measured by flow cytometry correlated strongly with observed TCR beta diversity. Estimates of total diversity based on one million sequenced T cells were regarded as lower bounds and as underestimates. The CMV infection status of donors was not known, potentially confounding age-related changes in expanded clonotypes.

Including cysteine and phenylalanine, the CDR3 has 15 amino acids. This entry keeps only the CDR3 DNA: 45 bases, framed from base 1. CDR1 LNHDA and CDR2 SQIVND were looked up in the germline V gene (reference sequence). Sequencing used blood. The source is a woman aged 18-29 years in good health. The chain is made from TRBV19 and TRBJ2-5; the D gene could be TRBD1 or TRBD2, each one agreeing over 6 bases. With the DNA end fitting TRBJ2-7 better, the J assignment may be wrong. The DNA sequence is given as TGTGCCAGTAGTATTGGAGGGGGTTTGGGCTACGAGCAGTACTTC. Translation gives CASSIGGGLGYEQYF.